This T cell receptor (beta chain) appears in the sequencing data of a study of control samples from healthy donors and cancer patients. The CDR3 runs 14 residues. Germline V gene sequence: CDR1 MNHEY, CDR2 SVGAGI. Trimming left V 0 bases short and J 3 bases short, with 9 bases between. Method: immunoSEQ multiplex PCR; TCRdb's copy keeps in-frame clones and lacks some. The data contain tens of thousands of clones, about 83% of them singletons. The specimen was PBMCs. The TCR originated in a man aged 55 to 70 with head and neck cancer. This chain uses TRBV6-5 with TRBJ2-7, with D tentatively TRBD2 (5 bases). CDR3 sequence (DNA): TGTGCCAGCAGTTACTCGATCGGGGTCTACGAGCAGTACTTC. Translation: CASSYSIGVYEQYF.